One sample yielded the 25 T cell receptor beta chains listed below, sequenced in a study of cytomegalovirus exposure and HLA in healthy donors. Use of 60 Vbeta and 13 Jbeta primers characterized the PCR. Assay: immunoSEQ multiplex PCR; the TCRdb copy retains only in-frame clones and omits some. Among 90,000 to 120,000 clones listed, less than 85% were seen once. The material sequenced was PBMCs. Receptors were obtained from a woman aged 40 to 50 in good health and CMV-seropositive.

V is TRBV9 and J is TRBJ1-2; perhaps TRBD1 as D (6 bases). The germline CDR1 and CDR2 sequences are SGDLS and YYNGEE. V lost 5 bases and J lost 3, with 17 bases in between. There are 15 residues in the CDR3. CDR3 region: CASSGGGHSDYGYTF. DNA for the CDR3: TGTGCCAGCAGTGGGGGGGGACATTCCGACTATGGCTACACCTTC.

The rearrangement uses TRBV10-1 and TRBJ1-2; unclear D gene. This CDR3 region has 13 residues. Trimming took 4 bases from V and 7 from J, leaving 13 bases between them. Germline CDR1 is WNHNN and CDR2 is SYGVQD (reference sequence). The CDR3: CASSAGLNTGYTF. CDR3 coding DNA: TGCGCCAGCAGTGCTGGACTAAATACTGGCTACACCTTC.

The V and J genes are TRBV4-1 and TRBJ2-3; 9 positions match TRBD2. The CDR3 is 19 residues long. Unmatched junction bases numbered 12, after V lost 0 bases and J lost 2 bases. CDR1 is MGHRA, CDR2 YSYEKL, per germline. This chain's CDR3 is CASSQDFAGGGGYTDTQYF. CDR3 coding DNA: TGCGCCAGCAGCCAAGATTTTGCTGGCGGGGGGGGATACACAGATACGCAGTATTTT.

The chain combines TRBV6-4 with TRBJ2-7; the match to TRBD2 covers 11 bases. After removal of 1 base from V and 4 bases from J, the junction contained 6 bases not matched to a gene. The CDR3 consists of 16 residues. Per the germline V gene, CDR1 is MRHNA and CDR2 is SNTAGT. As DNA, the CDR3 is TGTGCCAGCAGTGACTTGATAGCGGGGGGGCCGTACGAGCAGTACTTC. Protein sequence: CASSDLIAGGPYEQYF.

The J gene is TRBJ1-2, the V gene TRBV19; no firm D call. Germline CDR1 is LNHDA and CDR2 is SQIVND (reference sequence). The CDR3 is 11 residues long. V was clipped by 7 bases and J by 5 bases, with 8 bases between them. DNA for the CDR3: TGTGCCAGTAACGACGGGTATGGCTACACCTTC. It specifies CASNDGYGYTF.

The genes are TRBV25-1 and TRBJ2-5, with 10 bases that match TRBD2. Germline values: CDR1 MGHDK, CDR2 SYGVNS. The CDR3 runs to 15 residues. With V trimmed by 2 bases and J by 1 base, 1 base remained unmatched. CDR3 sequence reads: CASSEPSGGQETQYF. Written as DNA, the CDR3 is TGTGCCAGCAGTGAACCTAGCGGGGGCCAAGAGACCCAGTACTTC.

This sequence joins TRBV4-3 and TRBJ2-3; tentative D call: TRBD1 (5 bases). The ends were cut back, 0 bases at V and 2 bases at J, with 12 bases in the middle. Per the germline V gene, CDR1 is LGHNA and CDR2 is YSLEER. This CDR3 is built from 16 residues. CDR3 sequence reads: CASSQEGRPNTDTQYF. Written as DNA, the CDR3 is TGCGCCAGCAGCCAAGAGGGGCGGCCTAACACAGATACGCAGTATTTT.

The chain has TRBV2 and TRBJ1-4, with 11 bases fitting TRBD1. The V gene's germline CDR1 is SNHLY and CDR2 FYNNEI. This CDR3 is built from 15 residues. J lost 8 bases, V lost 3 bases, and 5 bases had no gene match. The CDR3 loop reads CASSDLGTGGEKLFF. The CDR3 DNA reads as TGTGCCAGCAGTGATTTGGGGACAGGGGGAGAAAAACTGTTTTTT.

The J gene is TRBJ2-3, the V gene TRBV19, with a tentative D call TRBD2 (5 bases). Germline CDR1 reads LNHDA; CDR2 reads SQIVND (reference sequence). The CDR3 has 13 amino acids. The ends were cut back, 4 bases at V and 6 bases at J, with 11 bases in the middle. The CDR3 protein is CASSTIPGDTQYF. Here the CDR3 DNA reads TGTGCCAGTAGTACCATACCGGGGGATACGCAGTATTTT.

Here the CDR3 reads CASSVSGVGLNIQYF. In DNA form, the CDR3 reads TGTGCCAGTAGTGTCTCGGGGGTGGGGTTAAACATTCAGTACTTC. The chain uses TRBV19 and TRBJ2-4; weak D call: TRBD2 (6 bases). The CDR3 extends over 15 amino acids. The germline CDR1 and CDR2 sequences are LNHDA and SQIVND (reference sequence). V gave up 5 bases and J gave up 6 bases, with 17 bases separating them.

This clone has a handful of counts. The V gene is TRBV30, the J gene TRBJ2-3, with 7 bases aligning to TRBD2. V lost 7 bases to trimming and J lost 8 bases; unmatched junction nucleotides: 9. Germline CDR1 and CDR2: GTSNPN and SVGIG (reference sequence). This CDR3 has 12 residues. The CDR3 loop is CASQRGVSTQYF. Here the CDR3 DNA reads TGTGCCTCCCAGCGGGGAGTGAGTACGCAGTATTTT.

The CDR3 DNA follows: TGCGCCAGCAGCTGGGGACAGAACACTGAAGCTTTCTTT. Translating gives CASSWGQNTEAFF. The rearrangement links TRBV5-1 to TRBJ1-1; the D gene is possibly TRBD1 (6 bases). V shed 3 bases and J shed 1 base, with 7 bases lying between them. CDR3 length: 13 amino acids. Germline assignment: CDR1 SGHRS and CDR2 YFSETQ. The whole variable domain, filled in from reference TRBV5-1 and TRBJ1-1, reads KAGVTQTPRYLIKTRGQQVTLSCSPISGHRSVSWYQQTPGQGLQFLFEYFSETQRNKGNFPGRFSGRQFSNSRSEMNVSTLELGDSALYLCASSWGQNTEAFFGQGTRLTVV.

J is TRBJ1-5 and V is TRBV6-1; no clear D gene. The CDR3 covers 14 residues. Germline CDR1 MNHNS, CDR2 SASEGT. Trimming pared 3 bases from V and 3 bases from J, leaving 9 bases between. The CDR3 DNA sequence: TGTGCCAGCAGTGATTATGGAGACAATCAGCCCCAGCATTTT. Its protein product is CASSDYGDNQPQHF.

The genes are TRBV6-1 and TRBJ2-3; possible D gene TRBD2, 5 bases. Germline V gene lookup returns CDR1 MNHNS and CDR2 SASEGT. V lost 4 bases to trimming and J lost 3 bases, with 8 bases between them. The CDR3 loop spans 13 amino acids. Here the CDR3 reads CASSGERTDTQYF. CDR3 sequence (DNA): TGTGCCAGCAGTGGGGAGAGGACAGATACGCAGTATTTT.

The genes are TRBV11-3 and TRBJ2-2, with D possibly being TRBD2 (6 bases). The V end was cut by 2 bases, the J end by 5 bases, with 18 bases between. The CDR3 sequence is 17 residues long. Germline V gene sequence: CDR1 SGHNT, CDR2 YENEEA. The chain's CDR3 is CASSLRGWAGGTGELFF. In DNA, the CDR3 is TGTGCCAGCAGCTTACGGGGGTGGGCAGGAGGGACCGGGGAGCTGTTTTTT.

The rearrangement links TRBV15 to TRBJ2-7, with D perhaps matching TRBD2 (6 bases). The CDR3 extends over 13 amino acids. Trimming stripped 2 bases from V and 8 bases from J, with 13 bases between. Germline V lookup: CDR1 LNHNV, CDR2 YYDKDF (reference sequence). This CDR3 is CATSRRGGDKQYF. As DNA, the CDR3 is TGTGCCACCAGCAGAAGGGGAGGTGACAAGCAGTACTTC.

The chain joins TRBV7-9 to TRBJ1-5; weak D call: TRBD1 (5 bases). V was clipped by 5 bases and J by 7 bases, with 18 bases between them. The CDR3 runs 15 residues. Germline-derived CDR1 and CDR2 are SEHNR and FQNEAQ (reference sequence). The CDR3 DNA follows: TGTGCCAGCAGCCCAGCCGGGACTGAGGGCCAGCCCCAGCATTTT. Protein sequence: CASSPAGTEGQPQHF.

V is TRBV7-9 and J is TRBJ2-3; D remains ambiguous. The germline V gene has CDR1 SEHNR and CDR2 FQNEAQ (reference sequence). The CDR3 is 16 amino acids. V was shortened by 5 bases and J by 2 bases, with 17 bases between the two germline ends. The CDR3 DNA reads as TGTGCCAGCAGCACCCCGGCTAGTCCCAACACAGATACGCAGTATTTT. Its protein is CASSTPASPNTDTQYF.

V and J are TRBV4-1 and TRBJ2-7, with 9 bases that match TRBD1. The trim removed 1 base at V and 7 bases at J, leaving 11 bases unmatched. Per the germline V gene, CDR1 is MGHRA and CDR2 is YSYEKL. The CDR3 covers 16 residues. CDR3 nucleotide sequence: TGCGCCAGCAGCCAAGCCGGGACAGGGCCACCCTGGGAGCAGTACTTC. Its protein product is CASSQAGTGPPWEQYF.

This clone is a singleton in its sample. The chain employs TRBV30 and TRBJ1-3; tentatively, D is TRBD1 (5 bases). The CDR3 consists of 13 residues. Trimming stripped 4 bases from V and 3 bases from J, with 10 bases between. Germline lookup yields CDR1 GTSNPN and CDR2 SVGIG (reference sequence). CDR3 residues: CAWIPGNGNTIYF. The CDR3 DNA reads as TGTGCCTGGATCCCAGGGAATGGAAACACCATATATTTT.

This chain's CDR3 is CASSLVYTEAFF. As DNA, the CDR3 is TGTGCCAGCAGCTTAGTATATACTGAAGCTTTCTTT. The chain uses TRBV7-9 and TRBJ1-1; no reliable D call. The ends were cut back, 1 base at V and 5 bases at J, with 5 bases in the middle. CDR1 is SEHNR, CDR2 FQNEAQ, per germline (reference sequence). This CDR3 comprises 12 residues.

The chain has TRBV5-4 and TRBJ1-2; 7 bases are shared with TRBD1. The CDR3 runs 15 residues. The V segment lost 2 bases and the J segment 3 bases; nucleotides outside the gene matches: 7. Germline assignment: CDR1 SGHNT and CDR2 YYREEE (reference sequence). CDR3 sequence (DNA): TGTGCCAGCAGCTTTGGCACAGGGGCGGACTATGGCTACACCTTC. It codes for CASSFGTGADYGYTF.

This chain joins TRBV2 and TRBJ2-5; TRBD2 might be the D (6 bases). Deletions cut 4 bases from V and 0 bases from J, with 9 bases between. Germline CDR1 reads SNHLY; CDR2 reads FYNNEI. The CDR3 length is 14 residues. CDR3 loop: CASSGRDYQETQYF. In nucleotides, the CDR3 is TGTGCCAGCAGTGGCCGGGACTACCAAGAGACCCAGTACTTC.

The J gene is TRBJ1-3, the V gene TRBV10-3; 7 bases map to TRBD1. The CDR3 is 16 amino acids. The junction had 13 bases not matched to a gene; V was cut back by 7 bases and J by 4 bases. Per germline, CDR1 ENHRY and CDR2 SYGVKD. The CDR3 spells CAITTPTGTGGNTIYF. The CDR3 coding sequence is TGTGCCATCACAACCCCGACAGGGACGGGAGGAAACACCATATATTTT.

The chain joins TRBV28 to TRBJ1-1; 9 bases are shared with TRBD1. The CDR3 runs to 12 residues. The V gene's germline CDR1 is MDHEN and CDR2 SYDVKM. The V segment lost 6 bases and the J segment 11 bases; nucleotides outside the gene matches: 7. The chain's CDR3 is CASRVQGAVAFF. The CDR3 DNA sequence: TGTGCCAGCAGGGTACAGGGGGCAGTGGCTTTCTTT.